These T cell receptor beta chains were read from a single sample in a study of blood T cell repertoires in COVID-19. Generated by immunoSEQ multiplex PCR, the TCRdb table keeps only in-frame clones and is missing some. The top ten hold 37% of the sample, which has 100,000 to 150,000 clones, over 60% seen once. Sample: peripheral blood. The receptors come from a man between 35 and 55 years old with active or convalescent COVID-19. The CDR3 runs from the conserved cysteine through the conserved F or W. D genes are given only for firm matches. Size is omitted from some rows. Given values are once, few, many or a class for expanded clones.

size	V	J	D	CDR3	DNA
.	TRBV19	TRBJ1-5	.	CASSIGAGNQPQHF	TGTGCCAGTAGTATTGGCGCAGGGAACCAGCCCCAGCATTTT
.	TRBV6-5	TRBJ1-2	.	CAASRGANYGYTF	TGTGCCGCCTCAAGAGGAGCTAACTATGGCTACACCTTC
.	TRBV30	TRBJ2-5	TRBD2	CAWSGRLAGGTQYF	TGTGCCTGGAGTGGACGACTAGCGGGCGGGACCCAGTACTTC
.	TRBV7-3	TRBJ2-1	TRBD2	CASSMTSGADFTYNEQFF	TGTGCCAGCAGCATGACTAGCGGGGCGGATTTTACCTACAATGAGCAGTTCTTC
.	TRBV10-3	TRBJ1-1	.	CAISGSRLGGTEAFF	TGTGCCATCAGTGGGTCCCGACTGGGGGGCACTGAAGCTTTCTTT
.	TRBV7-6	TRBJ2-7	.	CASSLSGSSSYEQYF	TGTGCCAGCAGCTTGTCCGGGTCGAGCTCCTACGAGCAGTACTTC
.	TRBV4-2	TRBJ1-5	.	CASSQEGGGSNQPQHF	TGTGCCAGCAGCCAAGAAGGTGGAGGGAGCAATCAGCCCCAGCATTTT
.	TRBV29-1	TRBJ2-1	TRBD2	CSVEGLAGGRTYNEQFF	TGCAGCGTTGAGGGACTAGCGGGAGGGAGGACCTACAATGAGCAGTTCTTC
.	TRBV20-1	TRBJ1-1	.	CSARETFEAFF	TGCAGTGCTAGGGAGACTTTTGAAGCTTTCTTT
.	TRBV7-2	TRBJ1-4	.	CASSFWGTREKLFF	TGTGCCAGCAGCTTTTGGGGGACAAGGGAAAAACTGTTTTTT
.	TRBV5-4	TRBJ1-4	.	CASSKVGQDEKLFF	TGTGCCAGCAGCAAGGTCGGCCAGGATGAAAAACTGTTTTTT
few	TRBV19	TRBJ1-2	TRBD1	CASSVGDSLGGYTF	TGTGCCAGTAGTGTAGGGGACAGCTTGGGCGGCTACACCTTC